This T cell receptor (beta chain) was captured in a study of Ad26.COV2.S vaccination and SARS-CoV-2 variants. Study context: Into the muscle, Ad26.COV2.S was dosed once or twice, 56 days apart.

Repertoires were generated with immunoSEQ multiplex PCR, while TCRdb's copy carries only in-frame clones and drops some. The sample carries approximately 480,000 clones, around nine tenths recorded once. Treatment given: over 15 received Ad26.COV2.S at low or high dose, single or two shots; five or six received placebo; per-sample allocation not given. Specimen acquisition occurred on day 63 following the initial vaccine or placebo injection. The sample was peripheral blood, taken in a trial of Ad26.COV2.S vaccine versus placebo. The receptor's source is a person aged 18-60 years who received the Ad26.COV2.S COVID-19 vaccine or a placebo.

The CDR3 loop is CSVGSGSTDTQYF. Here the CDR3 DNA reads TGCAGCGTCGGTAGCGGGAGCACAGATACGCAGTATTTT. This rearrangement joins TRBV29-1 to TRBJ2-3, with TRBD2 matching 7 bases. Germline CDR1 reads SQVTM; CDR2 reads ANQGSEA. The length of the CDR3 is 13 residues. The ends lost 6 bases at V and 0 bases at J; junction bases unmatched: 3.